This TCR beta chain appears in the sequencing data of a study of blood T cell repertoires in COVID-19. Study overall: Spain, Italy and the United States supplied samples that represented acute and convalescent COVID-19. Nucleic acid was either cDNA or gDNA, and it came from T cells, B-cell-depleted T cells, or PBMCs.

In the authors' workflow: The authors estimated nucleated cell counts from reference gene primer amplification. Only in-frame clones appear in the TCRdb table, and some are missing; sequencing was by immunoSEQ multiplex PCR. The D gene and trimming were derived from the DNA, and the V and J assignments and clone size from that table. Of tens of thousands of clones detected, roughly 80% appear once; the ten largest clones hold nearly 25%. Trimming cost V 9 bases and J 5 bases, with 17 bases left between them. The CDR3 contains 14 residues. Germline assignment: CDR1 ENHRY and CDR2 SYGVKD. The TCR was taken from an elderly man with active or convalescent COVID-19. The chain couples TRBV10-3 to TRBJ2-1; D may be TRBD1 (6 bases). The sample was peripheral blood. CDR3 loop: CAIKTAQGDNEQFF. CDR3 DNA: TGTGCCATTAAAACGGCACAGGGCGACAATGAGCAGTTCTTC.